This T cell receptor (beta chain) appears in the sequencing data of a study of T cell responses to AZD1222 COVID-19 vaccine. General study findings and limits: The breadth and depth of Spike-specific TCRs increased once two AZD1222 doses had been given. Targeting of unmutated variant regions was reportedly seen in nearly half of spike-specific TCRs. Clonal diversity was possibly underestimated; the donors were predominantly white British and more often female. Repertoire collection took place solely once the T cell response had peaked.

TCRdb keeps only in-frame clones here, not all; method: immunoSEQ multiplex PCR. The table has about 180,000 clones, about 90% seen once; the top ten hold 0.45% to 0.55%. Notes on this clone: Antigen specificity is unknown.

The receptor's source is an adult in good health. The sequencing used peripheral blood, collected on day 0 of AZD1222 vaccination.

As DNA, the CDR3 is TGTGCCAGCAGCTTAGAATTCGGGCGGACGAACACTGAAGCTTTCTTT. Its protein is CASSLEFGRTNTEAFF. The J gene is TRBJ1-1, the V gene TRBV11-2, with D hard to call. Trimming left V 0 bases short and J 1 base short, with 12 bases between. This CDR3 has 16 residues. Looked up from germline, CDR1 is SGHAT and CDR2 is FQNNGV. Based on the CDR3 plus reference TRBV11-2 and TRBJ1-1, the full variable domain is EAGVAQSPRYKIIEKRQSVAFWCNPISGHATLYWYQQILGQGPKLLIQFQNNGVVDDSQLPKDRFSAERLKGVDSTLKIQPAKLEDSAVYLCASSLEFGRTNTEAFFGQGTRLTVV.